This TCR beta chain was recovered during a study of T cells in Graves' hyperthyroidism and ophthalmopathy. Template material for amplifying TCR beta CDR3 regions consisted of RNA transcripts. First-round RT-PCR of the TCR CDR3 relied on the HTBI primer set. In TCRdb, the multiplex PCR reads were re-called with MiXCR into one record per CDR3 protein. In the table there are approximately 200,000 distinct CDR3 sequences, around 20% of which are singletons. Trimming at V came to 0 bases and at J to 4 bases, leaving 5 bases not matched to a gene. The CDR3 length is 16 residues. Germline values: CDR1 LNHNV, CDR2 YYDKDF (reference sequence). This clonotype has just a few counts.

The genes are TRBV15 and TRBJ2-3; 9 positions agree with TRBD2. Sequenced: blood. This sequence was found in a man aged 35 to 55 with Graves' hyperthyroidism. CDR3 nucleotides: TGTGCCACCAGCAGAGATGGGCTAGCGGGGTCAGATACGCAGTATTTT. Translation gives CATSRDGLAGSDTQYF.